This T cell receptor (beta chain) emerged from a study of cytomegalovirus exposure and HLA in healthy donors. Study outcomes and limitations: Subsequent analysis of the 110 or so validation repertoires found a tendency for first-cohort TCR clusters to co-occur.

On this clone itself: The antigen is undetermined.

The assay was immunoSEQ multiplex PCR, and TCRdb's table has in-frame clones only and misses some. The sample lists 250,000 to 300,000 clones; 80% to 90% were seen once. The germline CDR1 and CDR2 sequences are GTSNPN and SVGIG (reference sequence). The V end was cut by 3 bases, the J end by 4 bases, with 15 bases between. The CDR3 totals 14 residues. This chain joins TRBV30 and TRBJ1-2, with D possibly matching TRBD1 (6 bases). The specimen was PBMCs. The source is a woman under 30 in good health and CMV-seronegative. The CDR3 nucleotides are TGTGCCTGGAGGAGGACAGAGCCCTTCTATGGCTACACCTTC. It codes for CAWRRTEPFYGYTF.